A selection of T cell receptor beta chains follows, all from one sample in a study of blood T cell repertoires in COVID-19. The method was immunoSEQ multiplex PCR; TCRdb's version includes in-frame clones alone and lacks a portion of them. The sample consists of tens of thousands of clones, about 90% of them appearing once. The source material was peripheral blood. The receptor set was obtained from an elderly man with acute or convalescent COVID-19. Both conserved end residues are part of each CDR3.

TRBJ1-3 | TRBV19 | CASRQGDSAGNTIYF
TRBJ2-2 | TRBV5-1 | CASSLGGNTGELFF
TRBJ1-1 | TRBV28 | CASSTWPEAFF
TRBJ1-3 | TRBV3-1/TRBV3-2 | CASSQDRVSGNTIYF
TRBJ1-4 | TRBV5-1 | CASSPDSTNEKLFF
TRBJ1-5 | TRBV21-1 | CASSKGGEYSNQPQHF
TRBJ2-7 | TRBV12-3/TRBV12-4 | CASSPGQGREQYF
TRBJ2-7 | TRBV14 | CASSQGVGYEQYF
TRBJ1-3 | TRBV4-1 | CASSPKPQGQSGNTIYF
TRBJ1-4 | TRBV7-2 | CASSLNGGAEEKLFF
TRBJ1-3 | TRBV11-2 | CASSLRGSSGNTIYF
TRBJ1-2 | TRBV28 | CASSYQGRGYTF
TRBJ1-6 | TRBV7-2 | CASSLARNSPLHF
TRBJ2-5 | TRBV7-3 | CASSFSGGAVETQYF
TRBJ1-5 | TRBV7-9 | CASSLAAPSQPQHF
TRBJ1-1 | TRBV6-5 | CASRRGGVAEAFF
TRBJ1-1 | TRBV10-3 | CAISESAPTGRAFF
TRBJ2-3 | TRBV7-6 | CASSKPSGGGGTQYF
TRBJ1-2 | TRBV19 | CASSTAGQGRYGYTF
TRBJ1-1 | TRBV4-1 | CASSASDGGFTEAFF
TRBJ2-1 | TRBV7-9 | CASSLEAGREQFF
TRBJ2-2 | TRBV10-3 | CAISESRAFTGELFF
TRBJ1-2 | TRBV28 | CASSLSSTDGYTF
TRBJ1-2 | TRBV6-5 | CASRLDRDYGYTF
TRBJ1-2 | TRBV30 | CAWIVRGNGGYTF
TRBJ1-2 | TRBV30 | CAWSGGNAGNGYTF
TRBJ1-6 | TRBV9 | CASSPRQVSYNSPLHF
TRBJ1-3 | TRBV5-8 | CASSVDRAGNTIYF
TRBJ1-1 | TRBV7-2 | CASSALGSLDLSTEAFF
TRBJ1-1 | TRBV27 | CASSSTSTGNTEAFF
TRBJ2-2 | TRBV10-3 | CAISGTGGNTGELFF
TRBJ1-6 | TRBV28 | CASRLRVTGNSPLHF
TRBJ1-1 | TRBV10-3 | CAISGRTGETEAFF
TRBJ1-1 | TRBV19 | CASSIGQGAFF
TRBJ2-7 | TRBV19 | CASSTRALGAYEQYF
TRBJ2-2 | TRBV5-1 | CASSLGRGGNTGELFF
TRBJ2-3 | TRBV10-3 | CAISESTSGGADTQYF
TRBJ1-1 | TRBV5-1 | CASSPQGEDTEAFF
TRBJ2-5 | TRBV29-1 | CSGGLLQETQYF
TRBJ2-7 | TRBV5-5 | CASSLSTYEQYF
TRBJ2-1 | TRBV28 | CASSFFGVRGGRDNEQFF
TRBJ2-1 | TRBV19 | CASSKRSGTGEVNPFF
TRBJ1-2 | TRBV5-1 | CASSLGGDYGYTF
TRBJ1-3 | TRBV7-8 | CASSSSRGNTIYF
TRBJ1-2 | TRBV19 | CASSPPGLIYGYTF
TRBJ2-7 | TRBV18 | CASSPPAGQGFEQYF
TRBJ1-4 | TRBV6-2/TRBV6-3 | CASSDPGHINEKLFF
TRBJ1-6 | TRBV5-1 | CASSPQGQRGSPLHF